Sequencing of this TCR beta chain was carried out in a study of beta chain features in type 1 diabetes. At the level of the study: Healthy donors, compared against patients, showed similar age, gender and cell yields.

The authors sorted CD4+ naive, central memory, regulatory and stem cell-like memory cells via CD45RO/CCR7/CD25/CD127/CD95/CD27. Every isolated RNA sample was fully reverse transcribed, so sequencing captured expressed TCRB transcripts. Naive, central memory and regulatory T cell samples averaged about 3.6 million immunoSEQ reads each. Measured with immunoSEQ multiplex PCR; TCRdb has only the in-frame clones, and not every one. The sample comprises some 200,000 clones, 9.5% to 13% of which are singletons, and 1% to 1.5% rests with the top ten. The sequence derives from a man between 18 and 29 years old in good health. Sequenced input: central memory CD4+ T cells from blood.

The CDR3, as DNA: TGTGCCTGGATGTTAGGGGCCTACAATGAGCAGTTCTTC. It yields the protein CAWMLGAYNEQFF. The V gene is TRBV30, the J gene TRBJ2-1; D perhaps matches TRBD1 (5 bases). Germline V CDR1 and CDR2: GTSNPN, SVGIG (reference sequence). The V end was cut by 4 bases, the J end by 2 bases, with 9 bases between. CDR3 length: 13 amino acids.